Below are 28 T cell receptor beta chains sequenced from a single sample in a study of T cells after yellow fever vaccination. One entry per CDR3 protein, called by TCRdb with MiXCR from the 5' RACE reads. The sample comprises a few hundred thousand distinct CDR3 sequences, approximately 3.2% of which are singletons, and around 3.3% rests with the top ten. The source was CD4+ T cells sorted from PBMCs, collected 10 days after the yellow fever booster vaccination. Source of these receptors: a man younger than 35 who received the YFV17D yellow fever vaccine.

This clonotype came up a few times. The junction departs from germline at one end; a sequencing error may be responsible. CDR3 nucleotide sequence: TGTGCCAGCAGTACACAGGGAAGGATTCCCTCCTTC. Its protein product is CASSTQGRIPSF. The chain uses TRBV27 and TRBJ2-7, with D possibly TRBD1 on 6 matching bases. Germline CDR1 MNHEY, CDR2 SMNVEV (reference sequence). The length of the CDR3 is 12 residues.

Many counts were recorded for this clonotype. This chain links TRBV12-3 or TRBV12-4 with TRBJ2-2; D not certain. Trimming stripped 3 bases from V and 1 base from J, with 9 bases between. CDR3 length: 15 residues. CDR3: CASSFVAVNTGELFF. For the CDR3, the DNA is TGTGCCAGCAGTTTTGTTGCGGTGAACACCGGGGAGCTGTTTTTT.

The table lists this clonotype with a few counts. The chain recombines TRBV7-3 with TRBJ2-2; D is uncertain. The CDR3 runs to 15 residues. The V and J ends lost 3 bases and 2 bases respectively, with 10 bases between them. CDR1 SGHTA and CDR2 FQGTGA come from the germline V gene. CDR3 protein: CASSFRSVNTGELFF. The DNA of the CDR3 is TGTGCCAGCAGCTTTCGGTCGGTTAACACCGGGGAGCTGTTTTTT.

This clonotype has ten or more counts. The chain links TRBV5-1 to TRBJ1-1; tentative D call: TRBD1 (6 bases). This CDR3 spans 14 amino acids. V lost 5 bases to trimming and J lost 6 bases, with 17 bases between them. From germline, CDR1 is SGHRS and CDR2 YFSETQ. For the CDR3, the DNA is TGCGCCAGCAGGCCGAGATCGGGGGCATCTGAAGCTTTCTTT. Amino acids: CASRPRSGASEAFF.

In its sample, this clonotype was seen a few times. V usage is TRBV7-6 and J usage is TRBJ2-5; 7 bases align to TRBD1. V was pared by 10 bases and J by 1 base, with 12 bases of the junction left unmatched. The germline V gene has CDR1 SGHVS and CDR2 FNYEAQ. The CDR3 totals 15 residues. The CDR3 sequence: CATRTGGTVQETQYF. DNA for the CDR3: TGTGCCACCAGAACTGGTGGGACAGTCCAAGAGACCCAGTACTTC.

This clonotype has a handful of counts. V and J are TRBV3-1 and TRBJ1-5; D remains unclear. V lost 3 bases to trimming and J lost 5 bases, with 11 bases between them. This CDR3 has 14 amino acids. Germline V lookup: CDR1 LGHDT, CDR2 YNNKEL (reference sequence). CDR3 amino acids: CASSQVNGDQPQHF. The CDR3 DNA sequence: TGTGCCAGCAGCCAGGTTAATGGGGATCAGCCCCAGCATTTT. The variable domain in full, with the rest retrieved from reference TRBV3-1 and TRBJ1-5, is DTAVSQTPKYLVTQMGNDKSIKCEQNLGHDTMYWYKQDSKKFLKIMFSYNNKELIINETVPNRFSPKSPDKAHLNLHINSLELGDSAVYFCASSQVNGDQPQHFGDGTRLSIL.

At least ten counts were recorded for this clonotype. The chain carries TRBV11-2 and TRBJ2-3; 9 positions match TRBD1. Germline values: CDR1 SGHAT, CDR2 FQNNGV. This CDR3 contains 14 residues. V trimming: 3 bases; J trimming: 4 bases; junction bases outside the gene matches: 2. The CDR3: CASSLTGGADTQYF. CDR3 DNA: TGTGCCAGCAGCTTGACAGGGGGGGCAGATACGCAGTATTTT.

V usage is TRBV5-4 and J usage is TRBJ2-3; TRBD2 agrees at 8 bases. The CDR3 is 16 amino acids. V gave up 3 bases and J gave up 0 bases; unmatched junction bases: 6. The germline V gene has CDR1 SGHNT and CDR2 YYREEE (reference sequence). In DNA form, the CDR3 reads TGTGCCAGCAGCTCGGGGGGGGCCTATAGCACAGATACGCAGTATTTT. It codes for CASSSGGAYSTDTQYF.

The chain links TRBV24-1 to TRBJ1-5; D gene unclear. In germline, CDR1 is KGHDR, CDR2 SFDVKD. This CDR3 comprises 15 residues. Deletions cut 7 bases from V and 7 bases from J, with 19 bases between. The CDR3 DNA is TGTGCCACCAGCCCGATTGAAGGCCTCGGCCAGCCCCAGCATTTT. It translates to CATSPIEGLGQPQHF.

This clonotype has at least ten counts. V gene TRBV6-5 combines with J gene TRBJ2-7; tentative D call: TRBD1 (5 bases). Germline lookup yields CDR1 MNHEY and CDR2 SVGAGI. V was pared by 0 bases and J by 4 bases, with 10 bases between. This CDR3 is 14 amino acids long. CDR3 sequence (DNA): TGTGCCAGCAGTTACTCTGGCAGGGCTTACGAGCAGTACTTC. Protein sequence: CASSYSGRAYEQYF.

The sample holds many counts of this clonotype. This chain joins TRBV7-2 and TRBJ2-6; D remains unclear. V lost 3 bases and J lost 4, with 4 bases in between. The CDR3 totals 13 residues. Germline CDR1 reads SGHTA; CDR2 reads FQGNSA. The CDR3 DNA reads TGTGCCAGCAGCTTTTACGGGGCCAACGTCCTGACTTTC. This gives the protein CASSFYGANVLTF.

This clonotype has at least ten counts. The chain joins TRBV18 to TRBJ2-2; D is perhaps TRBD1 (6 bases). Germline V gene lookup returns CDR1 KGHSH and CDR2 LQKENI. The V and J ends lost 1 base and 0 bases respectively, with 6 bases between them. This CDR3 contains 15 residues. The CDR3 sequence is CASSPQGANTGELFF. CDR3 nucleotide sequence: TGTGCCAGCTCACCACAGGGGGCGAACACCGGGGAGCTGTTTTTT.

This clonotype was seen more than once but under ten times. The rearrangement links TRBV20-1 to TRBJ2-5; D call uncertain. The V gene lost 6 bases and the J gene lost 6 bases, with 11 bases spanning the gap. The CDR3 has 11 amino acids. The germline gives CDR1 DFQATT, CDR2 SNEGSKA (reference sequence). CDR3 region: CSARTLQTQYF. The CDR3 coding sequence is TGCAGTGCCAGAACACTACAGACCCAGTACTTC.

J is TRBJ2-5 and V is TRBV7-8, with 8 bases identical to TRBD1. CDR1 and CDR2 (germline): SGHVS, FQNEAQ. The CDR3 extends over 17 amino acids. The V segment lost 5 bases and the J segment 4 bases; nucleotides outside the gene matches: 15. CDR3 amino acids: CASSITGWQGARETQYF. CDR3 DNA: TGTGCCAGCAGCATAACCGGGTGGCAGGGGGCACGAGAGACCCAGTACTTC. Full variable domain (remainder filled in from reference TRBV7-8 and TRBJ2-5): GAGVSQSPRYKVAKRGQDVALRCDPISGHVSLFWYQQALGQGPEFLTYFQNEAQLDKSGLPSDRFFAERPEGSVSTLKIQRTQQEDSAVYLCASSITGWQGARETQYFGPGTRLLVL.

This clonotype was recorded at least ten times. The V and J genes are TRBV5-6 and TRBJ2-7; 10 nucleotides align to TRBD2. CDR1 is SGHDT and CDR2 is YYEEEE in the germline V gene. Trimming at V came to 4 bases and at J to 2 bases, leaving 3 bases not matched to a gene. This CDR3 comprises 14 residues. The CDR3 sequence is CASSPSGGTYEQYV. The CDR3 DNA reads TGTGCCAGCAGCCCTAGCGGGGGCACCTACGAGCAGTACGTC.

This clonotype was counted many times. This chain links TRBV24-1 with TRBJ2-3; D is undetermined. CDR3 length equals 13 residues. Trimming cost V 9 bases and J 4 bases, with 13 bases left between them. The germline gives CDR1 KGHDR, CDR2 SFDVKD. Written as DNA, the CDR3 is TGTGCCACCCGGCCCTCTGGGGCAGATACGCAGTATTTT. Its translation is CATRPSGADTQYF.

This chain uses TRBV7-2 with TRBJ2-7; possible D gene TRBD2, 6 bases. The CDR3 extends over 13 amino acids. Trimming took off 0 bases at V and 7 bases at J, with 10 bases between the two ends. Germline V lookup: CDR1 SGHTA, CDR2 FQGNSA. The CDR3 DNA is TGTGCCAGCAGCTTAGCCGCGGGGCGAGAGCAGTACTTC. Residues: CASSLAAGREQYF.

This clonotype has at least ten counts. The chain has TRBV18 and TRBJ2-5, with D hard to call. The CDR3 loop spans 13 amino acids. Germline loops: CDR1 KGHSH, CDR2 LQKENI. With 6 bases removed from V and 5 bases from J, the gap between germline ends came to 13 bases. CDR3 in amino acids: CASSPGFRETQYF. CDR3 in DNA: TGTGCCAGCTCCCCAGGCTTTCGGGAGACCCAGTACTTC.

This clonotype showed up many times. The chain uses TRBV7-2 and TRBJ2-2, with TRBD2 matching 11 bases. In germline, CDR1 is SGHTA, CDR2 FQGNSA. The CDR3 covers 17 residues. Trimming took 7 bases from V and 0 from J; bases not matched to a gene: 7. The CDR3 reads CASTRSSGGTNTGELFF. Written as DNA, the CDR3 is TGTGCCAGCACCCGATCTAGCGGGGGGACGAACACCGGGGAGCTGTTTTTT.

This clonotype appeared many times. Written as DNA, the CDR3 is TGTGCCAGCAGCTTGACGGGGAAGGGGAATCAGCCCCAGCATTTT. It yields the protein CASSLTGKGNQPQHF. This chain connects TRBV5-6 to TRBJ1-5; tentative D call: TRBD1 (5 bases). This CDR3 comprises 15 residues. In germline, CDR1 is SGHDT, CDR2 YYEEEE. The ends were cut back, 1 base at V and 4 bases at J, with 12 bases in the middle.

This clonotype was observed many times. The chain carries TRBV10-3 and TRBJ2-1, with D hard to call. CDR3 length: 14 residues. V lost 4 bases to trimming and J lost 2 bases, with 9 bases between them. In germline, CDR1 is ENHRY, CDR2 SYGVKD. CDR3 in amino acids: CAISVGITYNEQFF. CDR3 DNA sequence: TGTGCCATCAGTGTGGGGATCACCTACAATGAGCAGTTCTTC.

This clonotype occurred many times. The V call is TRBV3-1, the J call TRBJ2-3, with unresolved D. The CDR3 extends over 13 amino acids. Germline CDR1 reads LGHDT; CDR2 reads YNNKEL (reference sequence). V was pared by 8 bases and J by 2 bases, with 11 bases between. The DNA for the CDR3 is TGTGCCAGCGGATCCAGAGTCACAGATACGCAGTATTTT. Its translation is CASGSRVTDTQYF.

This clonotype was recorded many times. This chain links TRBV9 with TRBJ2-5; 11 bases agree with TRBD2. J lost 3 bases, V lost 4 bases, and 5 bases had no gene match. The CDR3 is 15 residues long. Germline CDR1 reads SGDLS; CDR2 reads YYNGEE. The CDR3 reads CASSSGTSGKETQYF. As DNA, the CDR3 is TGTGCCAGCAGCTCCGGGACTAGCGGAAAAGAGACCCAGTACTTC.

Only a few counts were recorded for this clonotype. The gene calls are TRBV15 and TRBJ1-2; 7 bases are shared with TRBD1. V was pared by 0 bases and J by 2 bases, with 3 bases of the junction left unmatched. CDR1 and CDR2 (germline): LNHNV, YYDKDF (reference sequence). The CDR3 is 15 residues long. The CDR3 DNA is TGTGCCACCAGCAGAGAGACAGGGATCAACTATGGCTACACCTTC. Protein: CATSRETGINYGYTF.

Many counts were recorded for this clonotype. The chain joins TRBV12-3 or TRBV12-4 to TRBJ1-5, with a weak D call TRBD1 (6 bases). Between the trimmed V and J ends, which lost 7 bases and 2 bases, there was a span of 18 bases. The CDR3 spans 16 residues. The CDR3 sequence: CASTKEGVRGNQPQHF. DNA of the CDR3: TGTGCCAGCACGAAGGAGGGGGTTAGGGGCAATCAGCCCCAGCATTTT.

This clonotype has just a few counts. The chain carries TRBV18 and TRBJ2-7; D might be TRBD1 (6 bases). V was pared by 4 bases and J by 6 bases, with 13 bases between. The CDR3 spans 13 residues. In germline, CDR1 is KGHSH, CDR2 LQKENI. The CDR3 DNA is TGTGCCAGCTCACTTCTACAGGGCGGCGAGCAGTACTTC. Encoded protein: CASSLLQGGEQYF.

V gene TRBV12-3 or TRBV12-4 combines with J gene TRBJ1-1; D might be TRBD1 (6 bases). The CDR3 spans 12 residues. Trimming removed 6 bases from V and 8 bases from J, with 13 bases in between. The CDR3 loop reads CASSTGTSEAFF. CDR3 sequence (DNA): TGTGCCAGCAGCACTGGGACATCCGAAGCTTTCTTT.

The CDR3 nucleotides read TGCGCCAGCAGCCAAGGTGCTAGCGGGGGGGCAGTGGATACGCAGTATTTT. Protein: CASSQGASGGAVDTQYF. The chain couples TRBV4-3 to TRBJ2-3, with TRBD2 matching over 12 bases. The CDR3 sequence is 17 residues long. V gave up 1 base and J gave up 6 bases; unmatched junction bases: 8. Germline V gene lookup returns CDR1 LGHNA and CDR2 YSLEER.